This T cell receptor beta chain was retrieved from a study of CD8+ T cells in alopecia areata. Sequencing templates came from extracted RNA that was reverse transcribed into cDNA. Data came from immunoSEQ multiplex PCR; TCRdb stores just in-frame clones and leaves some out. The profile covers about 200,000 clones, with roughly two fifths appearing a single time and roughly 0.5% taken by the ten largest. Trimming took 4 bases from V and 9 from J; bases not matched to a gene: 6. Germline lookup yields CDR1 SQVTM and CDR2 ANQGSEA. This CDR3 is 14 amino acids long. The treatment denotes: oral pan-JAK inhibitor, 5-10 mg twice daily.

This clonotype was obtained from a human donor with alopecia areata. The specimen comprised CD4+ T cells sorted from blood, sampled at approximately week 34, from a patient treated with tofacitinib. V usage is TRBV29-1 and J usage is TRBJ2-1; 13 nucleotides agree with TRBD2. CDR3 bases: TGCAGCGTTGTAGGACTAGCGGGAGAGGTTGAGCAGTTCTTC. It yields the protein CSVVGLAGEVEQFF.